This TCR beta chain was documented in a study of blood T cell repertoires in COVID-19. Study information: The United States, Italy and Spain supplied acute and convalescent COVID-19 samples.

The CDR3 runs 14 residues. V lost 6 bases to trimming and J lost 3 bases; unmatched junction nucleotides: 4. The germline CDR1 and CDR2 sequences are SNHLY and FYNNEI. Only in-frame clones appear in the TCRdb table, and some are missing; sequencing was by immunoSEQ multiplex PCR. The sample lists approximately 77,000 clones, about 87% seen once, with roughly 4.4% in the top ten. The specimen sequenced was peripheral blood. The clonotype was recovered from a man aged 45-65 years with active COVID-19. The J gene is TRBJ2-4, the V gene TRBV2; 8 nucleotides align to TRBD2. The CDR3 coding sequence is TGTGCCAGCAGCCTCGGGGGGGGCAAAAACATTCAGTACTTC. It codes for CASSLGGGKNIQYF.